Shown below are 3 T cell receptor beta chains from a single sample sequenced in a study of shared clonotypes between healthy human individuals. Clones were sequenced by immunoSEQ multiplex PCR, and TCRdb holds only the in-frame ones, with some missing. The table lists around 750,000 clones, 74% of them singletons. The source material was memory CD4+ T cells sorted from blood. Subset given: CD45RA-negative fraction. The receptors come from a woman in her twenties or thirties in good health.

The chain combines TRBV27 with TRBJ2-1; the D is unclear. V lost 0 bases and J lost 10, with 7 bases in between. Germline assignment: CDR1 MNHEY and CDR2 SMNVEV (reference sequence). This CDR3 spans 12 amino acids. The CDR3 DNA follows: TGTGCCAGCAGTTTATCGTTACGGGAGCAGTTCTTC. Translation gives CASSLSLREQFF.

The chain employs TRBV19 and TRBJ1-4, with a weak D call TRBD1 (6 bases). CDR1 and CDR2 (germline): LNHDA, SQIVND (reference sequence). Trimming pared 4 bases from V and 4 bases from J, leaving 13 bases between. This CDR3 is built from 15 residues. CDR3 coding DNA: TGTGCCAGTAGTAAACGGGACACTCTTAATGAAAAACTGTTTTTT. Its translation: CASSKRDTLNEKLFF.

The chain employs TRBV19 and TRBJ1-5; D is undetermined. V lost 3 bases to trimming and J lost 0 bases, with 9 bases between them. CDR1 and CDR2 from the germline V gene are LNHDA and SQIVND (reference sequence). The CDR3 spans 15 residues. The CDR3 spells CASSMIGISNQPQHF. CDR3 coding DNA: TGTGCCAGTAGTATGATAGGGATTAGCAATCAGCCCCAGCATTTT.